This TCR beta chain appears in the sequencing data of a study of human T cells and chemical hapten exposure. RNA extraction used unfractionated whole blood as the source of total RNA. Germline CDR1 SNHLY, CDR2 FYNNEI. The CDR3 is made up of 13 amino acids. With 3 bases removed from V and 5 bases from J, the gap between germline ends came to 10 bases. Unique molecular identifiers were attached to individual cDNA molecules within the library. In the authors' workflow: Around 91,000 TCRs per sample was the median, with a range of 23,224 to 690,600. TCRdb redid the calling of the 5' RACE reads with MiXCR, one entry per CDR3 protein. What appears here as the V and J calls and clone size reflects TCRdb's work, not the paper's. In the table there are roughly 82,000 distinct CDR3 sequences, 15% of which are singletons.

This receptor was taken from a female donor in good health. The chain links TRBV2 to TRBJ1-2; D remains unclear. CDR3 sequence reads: CASSDRLGYGYTF. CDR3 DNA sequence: TGTGCCAGCAGTGATCGGTTGGGGTATGGCTACACCTTC.